A single sample gave rise to the 27 T cell receptor beta chains below, sequenced in a study of blood T cells in healthy people across ages (dated by TCRdb to the mid-2010s). The library was prepared using 5' RACE. The sequencer was an Illumina HiSeq 2500. A second about 6 to 11 cycle PCR used a sample-barcoded 5' primer and a J-beta primer mix. The public sequencing data were trimmed at Q25 with fastp and processed into clonotypes with MiXCR by TCRdb, which kept only in-frame beta chains. Here each entry gathers all rows of one CDR3 protein and keeps the most common genes and DNA. In all, the sample holds roughly 2 million distinct CDR3 sequences, and about 50% of those were seen once. The ten largest account for around 2.1% of the sample. The sequenced material came from blood. The receptors were sampled from a woman in her thirties or forties in good health.

The chain uses TRBV11-2 and TRBJ2-7; D call uncertain. The CDR3 runs to 14 residues. Per the germline V gene, CDR1 is SGHAT and CDR2 is FQNNGV. Trimming took 0 bases from V and 2 from J, leaving 8 bases between them. CDR3 loop: CASSLEAGTYEQYF. The CDR3 DNA reads TGTGCCAGCAGCTTAGAGGCCGGAACCTACGAGCAGTACTTC.

In its sample, this clonotype was seen a few times. The chain combines TRBV7-8 with TRBJ2-3, with TRBD1 matching 7 bases. This CDR3 has 14 amino acids. CDR1 SGHVS and CDR2 FQNEAQ come from the germline V gene. With 5 bases clipped from V and 3 bases from J, the junction kept 5 bases outside the gene matches. This chain's CDR3 is CASSIRQGTDTQYF. CDR3 DNA: TGTGCCAGCAGCATAAGACAGGGTACAGATACGCAGTATTTT.

The chain is built from TRBV6-5 and TRBJ2-1; 7 bases fit TRBD2. Per germline, CDR1 MNHEY and CDR2 SVGAGI. The trim removed 6 bases at V and 7 bases at J, leaving 12 bases unmatched. The CDR3 loop spans 15 amino acids. The CDR3 DNA is TGTGCCAGCAGGAAAGAGGGAGCTAGCGGTAATGAGCAGTTCTTC. Translated, it gives CASRKEGASGNEQFF.

This clonotype turned up a few times. The chain recombines TRBV27 with TRBJ2-5, with D uncertain. The germline gives CDR1 MNHEY, CDR2 SMNVEV (reference sequence). The CDR3 has 14 amino acids. The V gene lost 0 bases and the J gene lost 7 bases, with 12 bases spanning the gap. The CDR3 sequence: CASSLSLGSSTQYF. Written as DNA, the CDR3 is TGTGCCAGCAGTTTATCCCTGGGCAGTTCGACCCAGTACTTC.

The chain joins TRBV4-2 to TRBJ2-4, with D perhaps being TRBD1 or TRBD2 (5 bases each). CDR3 size: 16 residues. Trimming shortened V by 0 bases and J by 3 bases, and 12 bases separated the two germline ends. The germline CDR1 and CDR2 sequences are LGHNA and YNFKEQ. In DNA, the CDR3 is TGTGCCAGCAGCCAAGATACAGGAGGAATCAAAAACATTCAGTACTTC. Translated: CASSQDTGGIKNIQYF.

The J gene is TRBJ2-5, the V gene TRBV6-6; tentatively, D is TRBD1 (7 bases). V was cut by 2 bases and J by 5 bases, with 21 bases left in between. The CDR3 spans 17 residues. Germline CDR1 and CDR2: MNHNY and SVGAGI (reference sequence). The CDR3 DNA sequence: TGTGCCAGCAGTTACGATGCCTTGACAGGGAGGAGGGAGACCCAGTACTTC. Protein sequence: CASSYDALTGRRETQYF.

V and J are TRBV7-6 and TRBJ2-5; D is undetermined. Per germline, CDR1 SGHVS and CDR2 FNYEAQ. The CDR3 covers 15 residues. V was cut by 2 bases and J by 6 bases, with 16 bases left in between. CDR3 DNA: TGTGCCAGCAGCTTAACCGGGCCAGATATCCAGACCCAGTACTTC. Its protein is CASSLTGPDIQTQYF.

The gene calls are TRBV9 and TRBJ1-5, with TRBD1 as a possible D gene (6 bases). Germline CDR1 is SGDLS and CDR2 is YYNGEE. V was trimmed by 0 bases and J by 3 bases, leaving 13 bases between them. The CDR3 spans 16 residues. The CDR3 DNA sequence: TGTGCCAGCAGCGTAGACGGGGGGCTCGACAATCAGCCCCAGCATTTT. Translation gives CASSVDGGLDNQPQHF.

This clonotype has a single count. This chain links TRBV29-1 with TRBJ2-2, with D possibly matching TRBD2 (7 bases). CDR3 length: 15 amino acids. CDR1 is SQVTM and CDR2 is ANQGSEA in the germline V gene. V lost 3 bases and J lost 5, with 16 bases in between. The CDR3 sequence: CSVDFWGGATGELFF. The CDR3 nucleotides are TGCAGCGTTGATTTTTGGGGGGGGGCTACCGGGGAGCTGTTTTTT.

The chain carries TRBV28 and TRBJ2-3, with a weak D call TRBD2 (5 bases). The germline V gene encodes CDR1 MDHEN and CDR2 SYDVKM. The CDR3 has 12 residues. V lost 7 bases and J 5 bases, leaving 10 bases between the germline ends. The CDR3 DNA reads as TGTGCCAGCAACCTACTAGGAGATACGCAGTATTTT. This codes for CASNLLGDTQYF.

CDR3 protein: CASSPMTSGVTTDTQYF. DNA for the CDR3: TGTGCCAGCAGTCCCATGACTAGCGGAGTTACTACAGATACGCAGTATTTT. The chain links TRBV28 to TRBJ2-3; 9 bases agree with TRBD2. Germline V gene data show CDR1 as MDHEN and CDR2 as SYDVKM. The CDR3 is 17 amino acids. J gave up 3 bases and V 5 bases, and 12 bases lay outside the gene matches.

This clonotype was observed a few times. V usage is TRBV29-1 and J usage is TRBJ2-1; TRBD1 aligns across 8 bases. Losses at the gene ends were 6 bases for V and 5 bases for J; bases not matched to a gene: 9. Germline V gene lookup returns CDR1 SQVTM and CDR2 ANQGSEA. The CDR3 totals 14 residues. The CDR3 DNA is TGCAGCGTGTCCGGGACAGGCCTCAACAATGAGCAGTTCTTC. Translation: CSVSGTGLNNEQFF.

This sequence joins TRBV5-1 and TRBJ2-7; D is possibly TRBD1 (5 bases). Looked up from germline, CDR1 is SGHRS and CDR2 is YFSETQ. CDR3 length: 13 amino acids. Trimming pared 4 bases from V and 5 bases from J, leaving 13 bases between. CDR3 coding DNA: TGCGCCAGCAGCCGTTTCCAGGGTAACGAGCAGTACTTC. It translates to CASSRFQGNEQYF.

The chain couples TRBV29-1 to TRBJ2-7, with a possible D match to TRBD2 (6 bases). CDR1 and CDR2 (germline): SQVTM, ANQGSEA. V lost 6 bases and J lost 7, with 19 bases in between. CDR3 length equals 13 residues. The CDR3 DNA reads as TGCAGCGTCGCGGGGAGCTCCTACAATGAGCAGTACTTC. This translates into CSVAGSSYNEQYF.

CDR3 sequence: CASSLWAESNRNYGYTF. Written as DNA, the CDR3 is TGTGCCAGCAGCTTATGGGCTGAGTCCAACCGCAACTATGGCTACACCTTC. This chain uses TRBV7-9 with TRBJ1-2; no clear D gene. The CDR3 covers 17 residues. V was cut by 2 bases and J by 2 bases, with 18 bases left in between. Germline V gene data show CDR1 as SEHNR and CDR2 as FQNEAQ (reference sequence).

V gene TRBV27 combines with J gene TRBJ1-2; D perhaps matches TRBD1 (5 bases). The germline CDR1 and CDR2 sequences are MNHEY and SMNVEV (reference sequence). The CDR3 length is 14 residues. V was shortened by 7 bases and J by 2 bases, with 14 bases between the two germline ends. The CDR3 nucleotides read TGTGCCAGCACACAAACTTGGGGGAACTATGGCTACACCTTC. Translation gives CASTQTWGNYGYTF.

The chain is built from TRBV7-9 and TRBJ1-4, with D possibly matching TRBD1 (5 bases). This CDR3 region has 14 residues. V dropped 2 bases and J dropped 8 bases, with 12 bases sitting between them. Germline lookup yields CDR1 SEHNR and CDR2 FQNEAQ (reference sequence). The CDR3 DNA reads TGTGCCAGCAGCTTAAGGGACGAGGGGGAAAAACTGTTTTTT. Protein product: CASSLRDEGEKLFF.

The V and J genes are TRBV5-6 and TRBJ2-3; D ambiguous. CDR3 size: 17 residues. V was pared by 1 base and J by 6 bases, with 21 bases between. Germline V gives CDR1 SGHDT, CDR2 YYEEEE. CDR3 amino acids: CASSLKKSWQFWDTQYF. In DNA form, the CDR3 reads TGTGCCAGCAGCTTGAAAAAGTCTTGGCAGTTTTGGGATACGCAGTATTTT.

The gene calls are TRBV11-2 and TRBJ2-5; a possible D gene is TRBD2 (5 bases). The V end was cut by 5 bases, the J end by 7 bases, with 20 bases between. Germline loops: CDR1 SGHAT, CDR2 FQNNGV. The CDR3 has 15 amino acids. This CDR3 is CASSPVGLLKWTQYF. The CDR3 nucleotides are TGTGCCAGCAGCCCCGTCGGACTTCTCAAGTGGACCCAGTACTTC.

In this sample, this clonotype turned up once. This chain connects TRBV20-1 to TRBJ2-2, with D maybe TRBD1 (6 bases). The length of the CDR3 is 15 residues. V gave up 6 bases and J gave up 0 bases, with 14 bases separating them. Looked up from germline, CDR1 is DFQATT and CDR2 is SNEGSKA (reference sequence). The CDR3 is CSARPGQANTGELFF. CDR3 in DNA: TGCAGTGCCCGACCGGGACAAGCGAACACCGGGGAGCTGTTTTTT.

V is TRBV6-1 and J is TRBJ2-7, with D perhaps TRBD1 or TRBD2 (5 bases each). The V gene's germline CDR1 is MNHNS and CDR2 SASEGT. Trimming removed 7 bases from V and 2 bases from J, with 18 bases in between. The CDR3 has 15 residues. The chain's CDR3 is CASNARPGPTYEQYF. As DNA, the CDR3 is TGTGCCAGCAATGCGAGGCCGGGACCTACCTACGAGCAGTACTTC.

The chain has TRBV7-2 and TRBJ2-7; TRBD2 matches at 12 bases. Per the germline V gene, CDR1 is SGHTA and CDR2 is FQGNSA. This CDR3 is 16 amino acids long. Losses at the gene ends were 6 bases for V and 3 bases for J; bases not matched to a gene: 9. CDR3 bases: TGTGCCAGCAGAAAAGACGGGACTAGCGGGTTCTACGAGCAGTACTTC. Translation gives CASRKDGTSGFYEQYF.

DNA of the CDR3: TGCAGTGCGAGAAGTAAGGCCAGGGTAGAGACCCAGTACTTC. The encoded protein is CSARSKARVETQYF. The chain joins TRBV20-1 to TRBJ2-5, with a tentative D call TRBD1 (5 bases). Trimming shortened V by 6 bases and J by 4 bases, and 18 bases separated the two germline ends. Germline CDR1 reads DFQATT; CDR2 reads SNEGSKA (reference sequence). The CDR3 runs 14 residues.

This clonotype was counted many times. This chain uses TRBV28 with TRBJ1-2; D gene unclear. Trimming pared 3 bases from V and 8 bases from J, leaving 10 bases between. Germline V gene lookup returns CDR1 MDHEN and CDR2 SYDVKM. The CDR3 totals 12 residues. CDR3 protein: CASSFRGGGYTF. The DNA of the CDR3 is TGTGCCAGCAGTTTCCGCGGCGGAGGCTACACCTTC.

This chain joins TRBV3-1 and TRBJ2-1, with TRBD2 matching 10 bases. The CDR3 loop spans 14 amino acids. J was trimmed by 5 bases and V by 3 bases; bases with no gene match: 1. CDR1 is LGHDT, CDR2 YNNKEL, per germline (reference sequence). CDR3 region: CASSHSGGDNEQFF. CDR3 coding DNA: TGTGCCAGCAGCCACAGCGGGGGGGACAATGAGCAGTTCTTC.

This rearrangement joins TRBV20-1 to TRBJ1-5; D not resolved. The CDR3 spans 14 residues. Germline loops: CDR1 DFQATT, CDR2 SNEGSKA (reference sequence). Trimming pared 6 bases from V and 0 bases from J, leaving 12 bases between. The CDR3 nucleotides read TGCAGTGCAGCCGACACCTATAGCAATCAGCCCCAGCATTTT. This sequence encodes CSAADTYSNQPQHF.

The chain links TRBV2 to TRBJ1-5; D possibly corresponds to TRBD1 (5 bases). In germline, CDR1 is SNHLY, CDR2 FYNNEI. V was trimmed by 1 base and J by 0 bases, leaving 13 bases between them. This CDR3 has 17 residues. The CDR3 nucleotides read TGTGCCAGCAGTGAAGTAGAGGGTGGGGGTAGCAATCAGCCCCAGCATTTT. As protein: CASSEVEGGGSNQPQHF. The full variable domain, completed using reference TRBV2 and TRBJ1-5, is EPEVTQTPSHQVTQMGQEVILRCVPISNHLYFYWYRQILGQKVEFLVSFYNNEISEKSEIFDDQFSVERPDGSNFTLKIRSTKLEDSAMYFCASSEVEGGGSNQPQHFGDGTRLSIL.